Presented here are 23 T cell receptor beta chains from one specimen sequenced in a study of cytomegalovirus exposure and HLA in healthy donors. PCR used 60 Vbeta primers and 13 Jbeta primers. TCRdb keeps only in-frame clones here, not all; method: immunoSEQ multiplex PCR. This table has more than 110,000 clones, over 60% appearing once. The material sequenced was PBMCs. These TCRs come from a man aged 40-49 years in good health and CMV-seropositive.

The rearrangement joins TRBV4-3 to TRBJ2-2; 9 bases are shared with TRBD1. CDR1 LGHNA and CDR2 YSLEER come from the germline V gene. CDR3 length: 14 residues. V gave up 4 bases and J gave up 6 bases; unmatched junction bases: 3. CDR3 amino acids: CASSRRTGAGELFF. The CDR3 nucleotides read TGCGCCAGCAGCCGAAGGACAGGGGCCGGGGAGCTGTTTTTT.

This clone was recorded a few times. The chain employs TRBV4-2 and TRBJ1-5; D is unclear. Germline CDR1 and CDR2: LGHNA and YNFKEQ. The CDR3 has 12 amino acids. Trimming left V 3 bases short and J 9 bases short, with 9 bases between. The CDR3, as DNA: TGTGCCAGCAGCCAGGAACCGGGGCCCCAGCATTTT. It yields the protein CASSQEPGPQHF.

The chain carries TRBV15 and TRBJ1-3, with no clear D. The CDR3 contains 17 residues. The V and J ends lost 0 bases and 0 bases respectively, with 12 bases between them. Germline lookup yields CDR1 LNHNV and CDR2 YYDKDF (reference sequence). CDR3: CATSRDIVQSSGNTIYF. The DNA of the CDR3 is TGTGCCACCAGCAGAGATATTGTACAGAGCTCTGGAAACACCATATATTTT.

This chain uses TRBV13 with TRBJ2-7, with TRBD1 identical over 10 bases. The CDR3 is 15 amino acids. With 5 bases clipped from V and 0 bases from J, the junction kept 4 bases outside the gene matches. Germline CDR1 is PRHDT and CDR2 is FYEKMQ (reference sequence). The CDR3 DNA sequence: TGTGCCAGCAGCCGGACAGGGGGGAGCTCCTACGAGCAGTACTTC. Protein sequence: CASSRTGGSSYEQYF.

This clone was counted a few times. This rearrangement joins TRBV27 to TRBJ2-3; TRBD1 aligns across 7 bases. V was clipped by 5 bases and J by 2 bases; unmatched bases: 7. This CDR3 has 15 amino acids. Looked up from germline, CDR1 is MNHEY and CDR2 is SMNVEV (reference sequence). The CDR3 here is CASSGRTGVTDTQYF. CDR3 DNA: TGTGCCAGCAGTGGGCGGACAGGAGTCACAGATACGCAGTATTTT.

CDR3 protein: CASSWGQGAPEAFF. Written as DNA, the CDR3 is TGTGCCAGCAGCTGGGGACAGGGCGCACCTGAAGCTTTCTTT. The chain uses TRBV7-9 and TRBJ1-1; 9 bases are a match to TRBD1. The CDR3 runs to 14 residues. The J segment lost 6 bases and the V segment lost 4 bases, leaving 6 bases of the junction unmatched. CDR1 is SEHNR and CDR2 is FQNEAQ in the germline V gene (reference sequence).

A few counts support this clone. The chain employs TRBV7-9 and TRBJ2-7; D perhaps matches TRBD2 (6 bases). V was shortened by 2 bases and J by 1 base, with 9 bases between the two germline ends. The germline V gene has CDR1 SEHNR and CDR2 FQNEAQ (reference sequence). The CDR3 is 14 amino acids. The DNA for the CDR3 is TGTGCCAGCAGCTTAAAACGGGGGTCCTACGAGCAGTACTTC. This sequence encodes CASSLKRGSYEQYF.

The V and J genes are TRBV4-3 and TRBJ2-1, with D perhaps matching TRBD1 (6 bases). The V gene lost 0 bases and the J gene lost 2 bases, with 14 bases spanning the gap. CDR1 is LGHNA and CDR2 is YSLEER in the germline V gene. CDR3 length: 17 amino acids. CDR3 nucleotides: TGCGCCAGCAGCCAAGATTTTGGGGGCCCCCCCTACAATGAGCAGTTCTTC. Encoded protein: CASSQDFGGPPYNEQFF.

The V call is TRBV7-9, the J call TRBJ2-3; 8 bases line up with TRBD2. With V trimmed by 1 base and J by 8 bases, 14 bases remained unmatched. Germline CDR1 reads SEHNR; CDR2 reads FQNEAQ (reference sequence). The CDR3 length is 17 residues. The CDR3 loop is CASSLGALRGGRVTQYF. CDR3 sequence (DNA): TGTGCCAGCAGCTTAGGCGCCTTACGGGGGGGGCGCGTTACGCAGTATTTT.

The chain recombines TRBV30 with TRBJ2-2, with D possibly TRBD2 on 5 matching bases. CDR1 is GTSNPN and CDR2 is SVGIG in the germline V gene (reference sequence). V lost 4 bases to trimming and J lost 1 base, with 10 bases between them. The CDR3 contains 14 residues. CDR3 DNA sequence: TGTGCCTGGAATGGACTCATGAACACCGGGGAGCTGTTTTTT. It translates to CAWNGLMNTGELFF.

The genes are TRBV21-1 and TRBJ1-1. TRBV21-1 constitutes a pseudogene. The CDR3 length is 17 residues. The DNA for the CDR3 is TGTGCCAGCAGCAAAGAGGGAGTACCAACCGGGAACACTGAAGCTTTCTTT. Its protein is CASSKEGVPTGNTEAFF.

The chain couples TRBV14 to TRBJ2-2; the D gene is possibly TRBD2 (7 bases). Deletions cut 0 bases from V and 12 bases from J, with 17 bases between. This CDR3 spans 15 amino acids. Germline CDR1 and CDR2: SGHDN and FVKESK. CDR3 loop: CASSQEGLRGAKLFF. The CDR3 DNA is TGTGCCAGCAGCCAAGAAGGGCTTCGGGGGGCAAAGCTGTTTTTT.

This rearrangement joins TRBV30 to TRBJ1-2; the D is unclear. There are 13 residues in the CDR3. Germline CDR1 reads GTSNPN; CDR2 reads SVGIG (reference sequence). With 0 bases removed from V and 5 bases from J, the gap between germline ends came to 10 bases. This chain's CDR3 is CAWSVEPIYGYTF. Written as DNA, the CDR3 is TGTGCCTGGAGTGTAGAGCCCATTTATGGCTACACCTTC.

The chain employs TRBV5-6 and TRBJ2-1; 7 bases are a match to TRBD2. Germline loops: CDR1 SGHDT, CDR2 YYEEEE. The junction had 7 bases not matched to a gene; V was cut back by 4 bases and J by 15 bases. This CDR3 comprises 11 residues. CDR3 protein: CASSRTSVRFF. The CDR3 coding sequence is TGTGCCAGCAGCCGTACTAGCGTGCGGTTCTTC.

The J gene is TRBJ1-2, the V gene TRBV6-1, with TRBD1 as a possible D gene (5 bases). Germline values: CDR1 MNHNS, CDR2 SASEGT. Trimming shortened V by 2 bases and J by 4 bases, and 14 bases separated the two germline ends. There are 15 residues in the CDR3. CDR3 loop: CASSEMGGRPYGYTF. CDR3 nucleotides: TGTGCCAGCAGTGAAATGGGGGGACGACCCTATGGCTACACCTTC.

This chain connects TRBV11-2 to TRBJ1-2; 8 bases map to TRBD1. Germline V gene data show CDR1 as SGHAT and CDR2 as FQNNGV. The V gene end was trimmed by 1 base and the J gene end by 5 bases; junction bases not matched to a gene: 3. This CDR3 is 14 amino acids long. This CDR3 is CASSLGTGLYGYTF. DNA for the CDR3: TGTGCCAGCAGCTTAGGGACAGGGCTATATGGCTACACCTTC.

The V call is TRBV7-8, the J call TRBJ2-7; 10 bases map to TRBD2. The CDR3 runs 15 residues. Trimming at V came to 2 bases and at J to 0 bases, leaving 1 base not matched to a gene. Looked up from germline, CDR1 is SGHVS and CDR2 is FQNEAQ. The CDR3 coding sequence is TGTGCCAGCAGCTTATCTAGCGGGGGCTCCTACGAGCAGTACTTC. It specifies CASSLSSGGSYEQYF.

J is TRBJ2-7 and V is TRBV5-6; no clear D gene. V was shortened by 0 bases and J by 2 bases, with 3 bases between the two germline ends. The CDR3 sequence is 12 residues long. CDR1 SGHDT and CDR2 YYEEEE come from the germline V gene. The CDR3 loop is CASSLVAYEQYF. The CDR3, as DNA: TGTGCCAGCAGCTTGGTCGCCTACGAGCAGTACTTC.

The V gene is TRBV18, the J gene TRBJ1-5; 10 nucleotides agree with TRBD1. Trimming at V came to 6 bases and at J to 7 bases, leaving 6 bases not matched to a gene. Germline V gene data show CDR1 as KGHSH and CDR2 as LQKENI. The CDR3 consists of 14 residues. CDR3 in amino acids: CASSLGTGEQPQHF. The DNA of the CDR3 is TGTGCCAGCTCCCTCGGGACAGGGGAACAGCCCCAGCATTTT. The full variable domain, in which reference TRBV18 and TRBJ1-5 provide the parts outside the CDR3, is NAGVMQNPRHLVRRRGQEARLRCSPMKGHSHVYWYRQLPEEGLKFMVYLQKENIIDESGMPKERFSAEFPKEGPSILRIQQVVRGDSAAYFCASSLGTGEQPQHFGDGTRLSIL.

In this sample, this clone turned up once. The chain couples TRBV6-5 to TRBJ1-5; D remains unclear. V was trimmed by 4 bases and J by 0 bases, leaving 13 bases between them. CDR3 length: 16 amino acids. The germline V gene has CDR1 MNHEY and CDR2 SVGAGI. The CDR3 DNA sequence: TGTGCCAGCAGTTGCCTGACAACTTATAGCAATCAGCCCCAGCATTTT. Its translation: CASSCLTTYSNQPQHF.

DNA of the CDR3: TGTGCCAGCAGCTACTATGGGACAGGAACCTTTGGCTATGGCTACACCTTC. Translated: CASSYYGTGTFGYGYTF. The chain employs TRBV7-8 and TRBJ1-2; 8 bases agree with TRBD1. CDR1 is SGHVS and CDR2 is FQNEAQ in the germline V gene. The CDR3 totals 17 residues. V shed 4 bases, J shed 4 bases, and the junction held 14 bases outside the gene matches.

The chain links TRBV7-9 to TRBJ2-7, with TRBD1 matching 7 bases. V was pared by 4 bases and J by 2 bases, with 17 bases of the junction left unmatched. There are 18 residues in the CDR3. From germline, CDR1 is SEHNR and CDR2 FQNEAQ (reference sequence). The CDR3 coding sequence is TGTGCCAGCAGCTCGATACTGACAGGGTCTGGCCCCACCTACGAGCAGTACTTC. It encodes CASSSILTGSGPTYEQYF.

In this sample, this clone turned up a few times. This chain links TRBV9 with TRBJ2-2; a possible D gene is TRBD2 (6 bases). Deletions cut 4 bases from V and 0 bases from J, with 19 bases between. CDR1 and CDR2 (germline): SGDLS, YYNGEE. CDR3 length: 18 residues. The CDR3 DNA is TGTGCCAGCAGCCCCTACTCCGGGAGCCGTTCGAACACCGGGGAGCTGTTTTTT. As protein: CASSPYSGSRSNTGELFF.